The 27 T cell receptor beta chains presented below share a single source sample, sequenced in a study of T cell changes during pregnancy in multiple sclerosis. Using immunoSEQ multiplex PCR, the repertoire was profiled, and TCRdb retains in-frame clones only, with some absent. The profile shows approximately 100,000 clones, more than 80% of them singletons. The source material was peripheral blood, sampled in the second trimester of pregnancy. These receptors all stem from a female donor with multiple sclerosis, enrolled in a pregnancy study.

This rearrangement joins TRBV9 to TRBJ2-1; TRBD2 might be the D (6 bases). The length of the CDR3 is 16 residues. Trimming took 3 bases from V and 5 from J, leaving 18 bases between them. Germline values: CDR1 SGDLS, CDR2 YYNGEE. CDR3 sequence reads: CASSGHWRALDNEQFF. CDR3 sequence (DNA): TGTGCCAGCAGCGGCCACTGGAGGGCCCTTGACAATGAGCAGTTCTTC.

V gene TRBV7-8 combines with J gene TRBJ1-6; D gene uncertain. The germline V gene has CDR1 SGHVS and CDR2 FQNEAQ. CDR3 length: 11 residues. Deletions cut 5 bases from V and 12 bases from J, with 8 bases between. The CDR3, as DNA: TGTGCCAGCAGCCTATATGGACCCCTCCACTTT. Its translation is CASSLYGPLHF.

In this sample, this clone turned up a few times. V gene TRBV27 combines with J gene TRBJ1-1; 9 bases agree with TRBD1. The J segment lost 4 bases and the V segment lost 5 bases, leaving 8 bases of the junction unmatched. This CDR3 contains 15 residues. Germline lookup yields CDR1 MNHEY and CDR2 SMNVEV (reference sequence). CDR3 amino acids: CASSPKQGARTEAFF. In DNA, the CDR3 is TGTGCCAGCAGTCCAAAACAGGGGGCCCGCACTGAAGCTTTCTTT.

This rearrangement joins TRBV5-4 to TRBJ2-2; 9 bases align to TRBD2. Trimming took 3 bases from V and 2 from J; bases not matched to a gene: 11. Germline V gene sequence: CDR1 SGHNT, CDR2 YYREEE (reference sequence). The CDR3 runs 18 residues. The CDR3: CASSSRGSGGPNTGELFF. The CDR3 DNA follows: TGTGCCAGCAGCTCCCGGGGTAGCGGGGGTCCTAACACCGGGGAGCTGTTTTTT.

The chain employs TRBV27 and TRBJ2-7; 10 positions match TRBD2. Per germline, CDR1 MNHEY and CDR2 SMNVEV (reference sequence). The CDR3 is 15 residues long. With 0 bases clipped from V and 7 bases from J, the junction kept 6 bases outside the gene matches. The CDR3: CASSLSLAGVLEQYF. Here the CDR3 DNA reads TGTGCCAGCAGTTTATCTCTAGCGGGAGTCTTGGAGCAGTACTTC.

The chain carries TRBV6-4 and TRBJ2-1; 7 positions agree with TRBD2. The CDR3 is made up of 17 amino acids. V dropped 0 bases and J dropped 7; count of bases not matched to a gene: 12. Germline CDR1 MRHNA, CDR2 SNTAGT. The CDR3 region is CASSDSGREGVMNEQFF. In DNA, the CDR3 is TGTGCCAGCAGTGACTCTGGGAGGGAAGGGGTTATGAATGAGCAGTTCTTC.

About this clone itself: Different DNA sequences within this sample yield the same CDR3. The J gene is TRBJ1-2, the V gene TRBV30; D possibly corresponds to TRBD1 (5 bases). The V end lost 1 base, the J end lost 5 bases, and 8 bases lay between the germline ends. The CDR3 is 12 amino acids. Germline V gene lookup returns CDR1 GTSNPN and CDR2 SVGIG (reference sequence). Here the CDR3 DNA reads TGTGCCTGGAGTGCGGGGGGATATGGCTACACCTTC. Translation: CAWSAGGYGYTF.

The chain is built from TRBV19 and TRBJ1-5; D uncertain. CDR3 size: 13 residues. The germline gives CDR1 LNHDA, CDR2 SQIVND (reference sequence). The V and J ends lost 1 base and 6 bases respectively, with 7 bases between them. CDR3 DNA: TGTGCCAGTAGTATAGGACAAGCTCAGCCCCAGCATTTT. Its translation: CASSIGQAQPQHF.

V and J are TRBV5-6 and TRBJ2-2; the D gene is possibly TRBD1 (6 bases). Germline CDR1 and CDR2: SGHDT and YYEEEE. The CDR3 sequence is 17 residues long. V was trimmed by 4 bases and J by 2 bases, leaving 18 bases between them. CDR3 in amino acids: CASSPNPGQLNTGELFF. The CDR3 DNA is TGTGCCAGCAGCCCCAACCCGGGACAACTAAACACCGGGGAGCTGTTTTTT.

This clone was recorded only once. CDR3 region: CASSESWGSYYEQYF. The CDR3 DNA sequence: TGTGCCAGCAGTGAAAGTTGGGGCAGCTACTACGAGCAGTACTTC. The genes are TRBV2 and TRBJ2-7, with D perhaps TRBD1 (5 bases). CDR1 and CDR2 (germline): SNHLY, FYNNEI. The CDR3 totals 15 residues. Between the trimmed V and J ends, which lost 2 bases and 3 bases, there was a span of 14 bases.

The gene calls are TRBV6-5 and TRBJ2-1; TRBD2 agrees at 8 bases. CDR3 length equals 14 residues. Germline V gene lookup returns CDR1 MNHEY and CDR2 SVGAGI. J lost 8 bases, V lost 7 bases, and 10 bases had no gene match. CDR3 nucleotides: TGTGCCAGCAAGGGGACTAGGGGCCTTGATGAGCAGTTCTTC. Residues: CASKGTRGLDEQFF.

V gene TRBV6-1 combines with J gene TRBJ1-2; D is unresolved. Trimming left V 7 bases short and J 3 bases short, with 9 bases between. The CDR3 extends over 12 amino acids. Germline CDR1 is MNHNS and CDR2 is SASEGT. The chain's CDR3 is CASTGSYYGYTF. DNA of the CDR3: TGTGCCAGCACGGGAAGCTACTATGGCTACACCTTC.

The chain links TRBV6-1 to TRBJ2-6; unclear D gene. Germline lookup yields CDR1 MNHNS and CDR2 SASEGT. Between the trimmed V and J ends, which lost 9 bases and 4 bases, there was a span of 13 bases. The CDR3 sequence is 14 residues long. CDR3 in amino acids: CASIPVSGANVLTF. CDR3 nucleotides: TGTGCCAGTATACCGGTGAGCGGGGCCAACGTCCTGACTTTC.

This chain links TRBV25-1 with TRBJ2-1; D is perhaps TRBD1 (6 bases). The germline V gene has CDR1 MGHDK and CDR2 SYGVNS. V was clipped by 6 bases and J by 10 bases, with 10 bases between them. This CDR3 has 11 amino acids. The CDR3 sequence: CASRGAGEQFF. Written as DNA, the CDR3 is TGTGCCAGCAGGGGGGCAGGAGAGCAGTTCTTC.

V is TRBV28 and J is TRBJ1-5, with D tentatively TRBD1 (6 bases). Germline V gene sequence: CDR1 MDHEN, CDR2 SYDVKM. The CDR3 has 12 residues. The V end was cut by 2 bases, the J end by 7 bases, with 6 bases between. The CDR3 region has the DNA TGTGCCAGCAGTTTACAGGGGCAGCCCCAGCATTTT. This sequence encodes CASSLQGQPQHF.

In this sample, this clone turned up a few times. This sample includes further DNA sequences coding for the same CDR3. The J gene is TRBJ1-5, the V gene TRBV5-1, with D perhaps matching TRBD1 (5 bases). There are 15 residues in the CDR3. Trimming stripped 0 bases from V and 4 bases from J, with 11 bases between. Germline assignment: CDR1 SGHRS and CDR2 YFSETQ. The CDR3 DNA follows: TGCGCCAGCAGCTTGGGTGGCCAGGGTAATCAGCCCCAGCATTTT. As protein: CASSLGGQGNQPQHF.

V gene TRBV19 combines with J gene TRBJ1-6, with D possibly being TRBD1 (5 bases). CDR1 and CDR2 (germline): LNHDA, SQIVND (reference sequence). Trimming left V 6 bases short and J 10 bases short, with 19 bases between. The CDR3 totals 15 residues. The CDR3, as DNA: TGTGCCAGTAGCCCCCCCGCAGGGCGCGGATCACCCCTCCACTTT. Its translation is CASSPPAGRGSPLHF.

The chain recombines TRBV5-4 with TRBJ2-7; 12 bases align to TRBD1. This CDR3 comprises 15 residues. Germline V CDR1 and CDR2: SGHNT, YYREEE (reference sequence). The ends lost 2 bases at V and 5 bases at J; junction bases unmatched: 5. The DNA for the CDR3 is TGTGCCAGCAGCTTCCCGGGACAGGGGGCCGACGAGCAGTACTTC. This gives the protein CASSFPGQGADEQYF.

This clone was observed a handful of times. V usage is TRBV10-3 and J usage is TRBJ1-5, with 9 bases lining up with TRBD1. The CDR3 sequence is 14 residues long. Germline loops: CDR1 ENHRY, CDR2 SYGVKD. V lost 4 bases to trimming and J lost 4 bases; unmatched junction nucleotides: 2. The CDR3 loop reads CAISGTGANQPQHF. CDR3 DNA sequence: TGTGCCATCAGTGGGACAGGGGCAAATCAGCCCCAGCATTTT.

The J gene is TRBJ2-2, the V gene TRBV7-6; 13 nucleotides align to TRBD2. The germline gives CDR1 SGHVS, CDR2 FNYEAQ. The V segment lost 3 bases and the J segment 0 bases; nucleotides outside the gene matches: 1. The CDR3 runs 17 residues. The CDR3 protein is CASSLGLAGTNTGELFF. The DNA of the CDR3 is TGTGCCAGCAGCTTGGGACTAGCGGGGACGAACACCGGGGAGCTGTTTTTT.

The gene calls are TRBV11-2 and TRBJ1-5; D call uncertain. Germline values: CDR1 SGHAT, CDR2 FQNNGV. This CDR3 has 13 amino acids. Between the trimmed V and J ends, which lost 1 base and 7 bases, there was a span of 8 bases. The CDR3, as DNA: TGTGCCAGCAGCTTAGGGTCAGGACAGCCCCAGCATTTT. Translating gives CASSLGSGQPQHF.

V is TRBV27 and J is TRBJ2-7; 9 nucleotides line up with TRBD1. The CDR3 totals 15 residues. J gave up 4 bases and V 3 bases, and 7 bases lay outside the gene matches. Germline V gene data show CDR1 as MNHEY and CDR2 as SMNVEV (reference sequence). As DNA, the CDR3 is TGTGCCAGCAGTTTCGCCGGGACAGGGACATACGAGCAGTACTTC. Translation: CASSFAGTGTYEQYF.

This chain uses TRBV9 with TRBJ2-1; D perhaps matches TRBD1 (6 bases). V shed 4 bases and J shed 9 bases, with 14 bases lying between them. The CDR3 loop spans 13 amino acids. Germline-derived CDR1 and CDR2 are SGDLS and YYNGEE. The CDR3 nucleotides are TGTGCCAGCAGCACTACCCGGGACACTGAGCAGTTCTTC. Translation: CASSTTRDTEQFF.

This clone came up once. CDR3 bases: TGTGCCAGCAGCGTAGAAGGACAGGGTATCCATGGCTACACCTTC. This sequence encodes CASSVEGQGIHGYTF. The chain links TRBV9 to TRBJ1-2, with 8 bases matching TRBD1. CDR3 length equals 15 residues. V dropped 0 bases and J dropped 6; count of bases not matched to a gene: 7. From germline, CDR1 is SGDLS and CDR2 YYNGEE.

The genes are TRBV6-6 and TRBJ1-6; 7 nucleotides line up with TRBD1. Germline CDR1 reads MNHNY; CDR2 reads SVGAGI (reference sequence). The CDR3 has 15 amino acids. Unmatched junction bases numbered 8, after V lost 2 bases and J lost 10 bases. CDR3 nucleotides: TGTGCCAGCAGTTACGACAGGGCCCTTAGGTCACCCCTCCACTTT. Protein: CASSYDRALRSPLHF.

This chain links TRBV6-1 with TRBJ1-1, with no clear D. From germline, CDR1 is MNHNS and CDR2 SASEGT. V was pared by 6 bases and J by 3 bases, with 11 bases between. CDR3 size: 13 residues. The CDR3 region has the DNA TGTGCCAGCAGGGAAAATACAGACACTGAAGCTTTCTTT. Its translation is CASRENTDTEAFF.

The table lists this clone with a count of one. The J gene is TRBJ1-3, the V gene TRBV30; weak D call: TRBD1 (6 bases). Germline V gene lookup returns CDR1 GTSNPN and CDR2 SVGIG (reference sequence). The CDR3 extends over 14 amino acids. Trimming removed 3 bases at V and 4 bases at J, with 13 bases between. CDR3 sequence (DNA): TGTGCCTGGAGCCTTACAGGGTCCGGAAACACCATATATTTT. Its protein product is CAWSLTGSGNTIYF.